This TCR beta chain appears in the sequencing data of a study of T cell responses to AZD1222 COVID-19 vaccine (dated by TCRdb to 2020 to 2023). In the study overall: TCR sequencing was performed for roughly 250 trial participants, of whom around 210 were given two doses of AZD1222 and around 25 were given two doses of MenACWY control vaccine. Trial participants were enrolled by age into 18-55, 56-69 and 70-plus year subgroups, with approximately 160, 26 and 62 TCR-sequenced participants respectively.

The CDR3 regions of human TCRbeta chains were subjected to immunosequencing. In the source study's methods: TCRs in the repertoires were matched against a reference library of SARS-CoV-2-specific TCRs that had been generated with the MIRA antigen-specificity platform. Breadth was defined as the fraction of unique TCRs that were SARS-CoV-2-associated. Depth was defined as the fraction of total T cells that were SARS-CoV-2-associated. Using the MIRA data, each spike-specific TCR was mapped to the spike region that the TCR reacts to and placed in a CD4 or CD8 class. Log10-transformed breadth and depth values were compared by one-way ANOVA with Sidak's multiple comparisons tests. The clones in this table, taken by TCRdb from immuneACCESS, are in-frame only. Not every clone is retained; where verified, under half of the shortfall comes from an unresolved V gene, and the cause of the rest is unknown. V and J calls and clone size follow that table, whereas D and trimming were derived from the DNA. The sample profile shows over 150,000 clones; roughly 92% of them were found once. The ten most abundant clones make up around 1.6% of the sample.

With regard to this clone: Its antigen specificity is not known. No much larger clone is present one base from it, and per-base qualities are unavailable.

Interpreted using the paper, the time point label stands for: about 28 days (+/-7) after the second vaccine dose. AZD1222 recipients whose second dose came at about 4 weeks and those whose second dose came at about 12 weeks were combined into one group, since spike-specific TCR depth and breadth did not differ between the two schedules. Samples from vaccinated people were obtained from the UK trials COV001 and COV002, which included a single-blind randomized controlled phase 2/3 trial of AZD1222 (ChAdOx1 nCoV-19) in healthy adults. For TCRbeta chain sequencing, PBMC samples from trial participants were taken at day 0 and at day 28 after the second dose. There are 15 amino acids in the CDR3, from cysteine to phenylalanine inclusive. The entry retains the CDR3 DNA only, 45 bases that are in frame from base 1. Taken from the germline V gene, the CDR1 and CDR2 loops are SGDLS and YYNGEE. Deletion took 4 bases off V and 5 bases off J, with a span of 18 bases between the germline ends.

What the research found in general, with its limitations: Conclusions about previously exposed vaccinees are limited because only a handful of AZD1222 recipients were SARS-CoV-2 seropositive at baseline. After two AZD1222 doses, spike-specific TCR breadth and depth were significantly higher than at day 0 and than in MenACWY recipients. In the small 56-69-year group, the increase in depth fell short of significance, most likely because of low power. CD4 TCRs associated with the vaccine covered the entire spike protein, and the dominant responses were in regions 160-218 and 743-854. Because no samples from the day 14 peak response were available, repertoires could be characterized only after the peak T cell response. Most participants were white British and females outnumbered males, and the authors suggested that clonal diversity may have been underestimated. Reportedly, almost half of the unique spike-specific TCRs recognized epitopes lying outside the regions that are mutated in the B.1.351 and B.1.1.7 variants.

This material consisted of peripheral blood, taken 28 days after the second AZD1222 dose. The V gene is TRBV9 and the J gene is TRBJ2-5, with TRBD1 as a weak D call on 6 bases. The TCR was taken from an adult who received the AZD1222 COVID-19 vaccine. The DNA sequence is TGTGCCAGCAGCCCACAAGTGACAGGTGGTGAGACCCAGTACTTC. It encodes CASSPQVTGGETQYF.